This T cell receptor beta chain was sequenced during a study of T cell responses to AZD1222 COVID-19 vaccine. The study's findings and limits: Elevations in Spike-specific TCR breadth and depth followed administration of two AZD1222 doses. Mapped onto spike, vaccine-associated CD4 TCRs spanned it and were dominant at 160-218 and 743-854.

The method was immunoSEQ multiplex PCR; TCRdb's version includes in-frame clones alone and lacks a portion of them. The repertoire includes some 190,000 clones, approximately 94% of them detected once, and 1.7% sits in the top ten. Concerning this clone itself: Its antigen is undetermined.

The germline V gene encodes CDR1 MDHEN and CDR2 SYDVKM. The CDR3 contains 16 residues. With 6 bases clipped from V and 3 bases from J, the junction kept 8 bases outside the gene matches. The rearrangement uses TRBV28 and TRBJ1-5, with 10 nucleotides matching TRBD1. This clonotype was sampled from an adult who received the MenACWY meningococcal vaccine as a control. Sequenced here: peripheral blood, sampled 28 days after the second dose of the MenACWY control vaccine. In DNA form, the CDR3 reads TGTGCCAGCAGGAAGTCCGGGACAGGGGTCAATCAGCCCCAGCATTTT. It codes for CASRKSGTGVNQPQHF. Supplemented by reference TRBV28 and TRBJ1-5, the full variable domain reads DVKVTQSSRYLVKRTGEKVFLECVQDMDHENMFWYRQDPGLGLRLIYFSYDVKMKEKGDIPEGYSVSREKKERFSLILESASTNQTSMYLCASRKSGTGVNQPQHFGDGTRLSIL.